This T cell receptor (beta chain) was sequenced in a study of response to subunit inactivated influenza vaccine (dated by TCRdb to 2016 to 2018). Study-level background: The study used deep quantitative T cell receptor repertoire profiling to track responses to a trivalent subunit inactivated influenza vaccine.

This clonotype was found many times. The antigen it binds to is not known. One base away there is no much larger clone; base qualities are not given. Library method: RT-PCR. TCRdb shows the sequencer as Illumina HiSeq 2500. TCRdb reran the public reads through fastp at Q25 and MiXCR, keeping productive beta chains. When rows share a CDR3 protein, they turn into one entry using the most common DNA and genes. This sample gives about 530,000 distinct CDR3 sequences in total; over 9.5% of them show up just once. The ten largest account for roughly a tenth of the sample. From the cysteine through the phenylalanine, the CDR3 covers 14 amino acids. Solely the CDR3 DNA is kept, with 42 bases framed from the first base. At the junction V is shortened by 3 bases and J by 3 bases, with 12 bases in between. The germline V gene sets CDR1 to KGHSH and CDR2 to LQKENI. The investigation overall reported the following: The authors proposed that each seasonal influenza vaccination may bring in only a limited number of new T cells.

The material sequenced was PBMCs from blood, taken on the day of vaccination. The chain is made from TRBV18 and TRBJ2-7; the D segment is perhaps TRBD1 or TRBD2, each sharing 5 matched bases. The TCR was taken from a middle-aged man who received an inactivated influenza vaccine. Donor details come from another sample of the same person, matched by shared clones. The nucleotides read TGTGCCAGCTCACCGGTGGGACGAGACTACGAGCAGTACTTC. Translated, this is CASSPVGRDYEQYF.